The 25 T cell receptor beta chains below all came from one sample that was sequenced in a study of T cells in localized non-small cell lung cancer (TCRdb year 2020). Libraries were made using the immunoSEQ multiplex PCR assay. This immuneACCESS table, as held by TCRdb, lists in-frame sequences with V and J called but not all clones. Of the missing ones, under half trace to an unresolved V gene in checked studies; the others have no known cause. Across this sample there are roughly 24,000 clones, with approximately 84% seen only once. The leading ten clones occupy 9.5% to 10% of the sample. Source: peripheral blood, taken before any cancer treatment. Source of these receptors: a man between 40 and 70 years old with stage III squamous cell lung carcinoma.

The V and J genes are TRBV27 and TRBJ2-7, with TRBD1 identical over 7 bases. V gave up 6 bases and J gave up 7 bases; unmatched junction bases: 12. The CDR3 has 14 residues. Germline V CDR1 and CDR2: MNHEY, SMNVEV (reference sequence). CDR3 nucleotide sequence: TGTGCCAGCAGCCATAACCCAGGGGGTGGGGAGCAGTACTTC. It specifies CASSHNPGGGEQYF.

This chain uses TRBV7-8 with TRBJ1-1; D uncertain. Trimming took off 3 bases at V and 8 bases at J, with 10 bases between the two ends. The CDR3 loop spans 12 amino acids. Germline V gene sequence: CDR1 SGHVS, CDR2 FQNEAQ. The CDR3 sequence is CASSLGTGEAFF. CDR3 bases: TGTGCCAGCAGCTTGGGAACGGGAGAAGCTTTCTTT. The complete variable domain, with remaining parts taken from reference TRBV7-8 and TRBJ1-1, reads GAGVSQSPRYKVAKRGQDVALRCDPISGHVSLFWYQQALGQGPEFLTYFQNEAQLDKSGLPSDRFFAERPEGSVSTLKIQRTQQEDSAVYLCASSLGTGEAFFGQGTRLTVV.

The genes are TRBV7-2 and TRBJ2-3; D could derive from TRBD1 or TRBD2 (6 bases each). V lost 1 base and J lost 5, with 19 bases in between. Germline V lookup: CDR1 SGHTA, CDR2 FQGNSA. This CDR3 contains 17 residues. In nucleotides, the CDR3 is TGTGCCAGCAGCTTAGGCTACATCGTAAGGGGGGAAGATACGCAGTATTTT. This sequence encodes CASSLGYIVRGEDTQYF.

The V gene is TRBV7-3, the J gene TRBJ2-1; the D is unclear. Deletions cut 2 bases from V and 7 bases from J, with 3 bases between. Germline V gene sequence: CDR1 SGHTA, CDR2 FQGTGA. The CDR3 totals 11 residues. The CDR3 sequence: CASSLGNEQFF. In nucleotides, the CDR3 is TGTGCCAGCAGCTTAGGGAATGAGCAGTTCTTC.

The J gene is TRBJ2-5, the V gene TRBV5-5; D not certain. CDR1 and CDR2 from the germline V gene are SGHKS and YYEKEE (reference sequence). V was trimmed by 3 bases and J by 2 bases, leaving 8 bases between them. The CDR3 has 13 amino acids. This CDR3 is CASSSGLQETQYF. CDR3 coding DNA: TGTGCCAGCAGCTCGGGCCTACAAGAGACCCAGTACTTC.

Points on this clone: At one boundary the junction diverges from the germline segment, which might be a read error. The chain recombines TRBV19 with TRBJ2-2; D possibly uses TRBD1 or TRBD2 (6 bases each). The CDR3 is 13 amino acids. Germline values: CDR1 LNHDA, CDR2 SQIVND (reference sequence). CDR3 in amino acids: CASWGANTGELFF. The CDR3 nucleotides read TGTGCCAGTTGGGGGGCGAATACCGGGGAGCTGTTTTTT.

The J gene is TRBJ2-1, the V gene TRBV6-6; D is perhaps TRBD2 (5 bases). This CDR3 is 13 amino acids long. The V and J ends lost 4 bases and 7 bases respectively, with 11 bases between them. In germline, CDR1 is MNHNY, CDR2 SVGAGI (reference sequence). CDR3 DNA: TGTGCCAGCAGTTCTGGAGCGGTTAATGAGCAGTTCTTC. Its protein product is CASSSGAVNEQFF.

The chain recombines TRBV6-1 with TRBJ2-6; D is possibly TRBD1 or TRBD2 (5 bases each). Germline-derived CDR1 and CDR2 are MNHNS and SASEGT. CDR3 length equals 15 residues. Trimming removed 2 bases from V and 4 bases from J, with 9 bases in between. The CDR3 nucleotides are TGTGCCAGCAGTGAAAGGGGAGCAGGGGCCAACGTCCTGACTTTC. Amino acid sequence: CASSERGAGANVLTF.

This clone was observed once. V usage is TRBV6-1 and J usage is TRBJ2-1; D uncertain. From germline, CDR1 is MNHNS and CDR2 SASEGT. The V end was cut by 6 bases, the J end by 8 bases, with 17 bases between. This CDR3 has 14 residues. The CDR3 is CASRAIRALHEQFF. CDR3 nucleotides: TGTGCCAGCAGGGCTATTAGGGCGTTGCATGAGCAGTTCTTC.

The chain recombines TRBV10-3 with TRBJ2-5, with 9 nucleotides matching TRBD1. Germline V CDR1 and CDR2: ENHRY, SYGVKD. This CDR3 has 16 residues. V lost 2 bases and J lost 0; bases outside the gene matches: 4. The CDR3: CAISERQGEDQETQYF. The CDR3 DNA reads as TGTGCCATCAGTGAGAGACAGGGGGAAGACCAAGAGACCCAGTACTTC.

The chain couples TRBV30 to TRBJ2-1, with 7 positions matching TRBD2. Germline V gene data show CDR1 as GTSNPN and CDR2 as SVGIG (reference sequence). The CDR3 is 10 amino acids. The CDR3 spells CVGGDNEQFF. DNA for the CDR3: TGTGTTGGGGGGGACAATGAGCAGTTCTTC.

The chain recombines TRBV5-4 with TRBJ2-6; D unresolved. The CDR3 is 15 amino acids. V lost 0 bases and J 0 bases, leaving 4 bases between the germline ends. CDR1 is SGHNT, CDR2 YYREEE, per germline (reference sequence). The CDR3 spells CASSLESSGANVLTF. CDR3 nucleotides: TGTGCCAGCAGCTTGGAAAGCTCTGGGGCCAACGTCCTGACTTTC. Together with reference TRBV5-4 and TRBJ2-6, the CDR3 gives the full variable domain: ETGVTQSPTHLIKTRGQQVTLRCSSQSGHNTVSWYQQALGQGPQFIFQYYREEENGRGNFPPRFSGLQFPNYSSELNVNALELDDSALYLCASSLESSGANVLTFGAGSRLTVL.

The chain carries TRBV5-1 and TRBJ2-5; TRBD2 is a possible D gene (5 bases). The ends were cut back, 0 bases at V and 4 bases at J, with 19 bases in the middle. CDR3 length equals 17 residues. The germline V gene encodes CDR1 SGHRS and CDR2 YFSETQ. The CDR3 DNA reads TGCGCCAGCAGCTTGGCCAGACTAAGGGCCCAAGTAGAGACCCAGTACTTC. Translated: CASSLARLRAQVETQYF.

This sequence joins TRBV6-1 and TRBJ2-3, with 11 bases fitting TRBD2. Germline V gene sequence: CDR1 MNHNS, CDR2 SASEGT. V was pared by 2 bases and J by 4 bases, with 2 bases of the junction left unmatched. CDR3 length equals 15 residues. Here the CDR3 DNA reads TGTGCCAGCAGTGAACTAGCGGGGGGATCAGATACGCAGTATTTT. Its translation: CASSELAGGSDTQYF.

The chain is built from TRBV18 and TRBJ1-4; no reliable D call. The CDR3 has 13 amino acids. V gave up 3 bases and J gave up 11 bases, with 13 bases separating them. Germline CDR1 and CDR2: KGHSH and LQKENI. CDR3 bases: TGTGCCAGCTCACCTGGAACGGGTGAGAAACTGTTTTTT. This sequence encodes CASSPGTGEKLFF.

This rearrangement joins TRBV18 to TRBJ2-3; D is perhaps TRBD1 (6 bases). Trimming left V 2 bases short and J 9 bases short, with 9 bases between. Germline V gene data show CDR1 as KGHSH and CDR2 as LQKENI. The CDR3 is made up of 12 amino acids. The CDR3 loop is CASSPYQGTQYF. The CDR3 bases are TGTGCCAGCTCACCATATCAGGGGACGCAGTATTTT.

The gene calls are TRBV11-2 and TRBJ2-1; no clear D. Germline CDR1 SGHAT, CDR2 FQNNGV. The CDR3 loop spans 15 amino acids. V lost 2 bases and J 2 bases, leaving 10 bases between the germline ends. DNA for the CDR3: TGTGCCAGCAGCTTAAGGCAATGGACCTACAATGAGCAGTTCTTC. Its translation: CASSLRQWTYNEQFF.

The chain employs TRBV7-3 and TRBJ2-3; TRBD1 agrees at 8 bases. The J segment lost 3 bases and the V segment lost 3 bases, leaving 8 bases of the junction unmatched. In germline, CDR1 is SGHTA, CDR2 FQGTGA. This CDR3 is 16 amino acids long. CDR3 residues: CASSFQGAPETDTQYF. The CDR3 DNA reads TGTGCCAGCAGCTTCCAGGGGGCGCCTGAAACAGATACGCAGTATTTT. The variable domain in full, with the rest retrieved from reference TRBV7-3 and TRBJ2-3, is GAGVSQTPSNKVTEKGKYVELRCDPISGHTALYWYRQSLGQGPEFLIYFQGTGAADDSGLPNDRFFAVRPEGSVSTLKIQRTERGDSAVYLCASSFQGAPETDTQYFGPGTRLTVL.

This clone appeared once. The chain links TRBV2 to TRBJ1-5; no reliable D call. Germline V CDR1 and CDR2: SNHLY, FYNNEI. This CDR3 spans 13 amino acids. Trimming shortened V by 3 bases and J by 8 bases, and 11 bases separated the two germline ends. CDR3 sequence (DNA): TGTGCCAGCAGTGAGATGGTTGAGGAGCCCCAGCATTTT. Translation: CASSEMVEEPQHF.

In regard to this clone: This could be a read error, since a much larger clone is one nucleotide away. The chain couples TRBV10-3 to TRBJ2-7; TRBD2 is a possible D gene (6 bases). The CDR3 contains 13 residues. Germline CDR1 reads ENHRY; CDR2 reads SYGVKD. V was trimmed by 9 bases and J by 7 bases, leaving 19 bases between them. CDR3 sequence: CAIKEGPEMEQYV. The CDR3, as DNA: TGTGCCATAAAGGAGGGACCCGAGATGGAGCAGTACGTC.

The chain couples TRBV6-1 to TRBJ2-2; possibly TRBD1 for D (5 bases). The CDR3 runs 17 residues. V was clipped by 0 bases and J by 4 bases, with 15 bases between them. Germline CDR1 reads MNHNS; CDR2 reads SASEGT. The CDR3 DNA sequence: TGTGCCAGCAGTGAAGCCCTAATCCAGGGATCCACCGGGGAGCTGTTTTTT. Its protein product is CASSEALIQGSTGELFF.

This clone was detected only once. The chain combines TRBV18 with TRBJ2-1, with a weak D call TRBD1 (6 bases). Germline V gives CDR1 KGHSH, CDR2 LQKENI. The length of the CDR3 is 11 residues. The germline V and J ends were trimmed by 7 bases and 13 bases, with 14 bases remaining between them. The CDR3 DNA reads TGTGCCAGCTGGGGACAAGATAAACAGTTCTTC. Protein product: CASWGQDKQFF. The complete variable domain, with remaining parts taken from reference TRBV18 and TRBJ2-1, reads NAGVMQNPRHLVRRRGQEARLRCSPMKGHSHVYWYRQLPEEGLKFMVYLQKENIIDESGMPKERFSAEFPKEGPSILRIQQVVRGDSAAYFCASWGQDKQFFGPGTRLTVL.

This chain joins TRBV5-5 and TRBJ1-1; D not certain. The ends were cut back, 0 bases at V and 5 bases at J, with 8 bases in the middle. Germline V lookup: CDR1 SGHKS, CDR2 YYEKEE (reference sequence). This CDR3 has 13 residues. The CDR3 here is CASSLASDTEAFF. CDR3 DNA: TGTGCCAGCAGCTTGGCCAGTGATACTGAAGCTTTCTTT.

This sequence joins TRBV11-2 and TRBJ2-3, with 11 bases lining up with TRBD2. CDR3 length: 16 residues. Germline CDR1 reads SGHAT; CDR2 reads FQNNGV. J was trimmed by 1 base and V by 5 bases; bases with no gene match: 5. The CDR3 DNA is TGTGCCAGCAGCGTATCACTAGCGGGGGGCACAGATACGCAGTATTTT. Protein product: CASSVSLAGGTDTQYF.

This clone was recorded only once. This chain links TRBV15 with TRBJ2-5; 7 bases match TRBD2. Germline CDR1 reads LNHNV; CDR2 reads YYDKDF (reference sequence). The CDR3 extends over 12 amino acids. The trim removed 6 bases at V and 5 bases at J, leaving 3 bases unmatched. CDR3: CATRRGGETQYF. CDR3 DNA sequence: TGTGCCACCAGGAGGGGAGGGGAGACCCAGTACTTC.